These T cell receptor beta chains were read from a single sample in a study of shared clonotypes between healthy human individuals. The protocol was immunoSEQ multiplex PCR, while the TCRdb copy is restricted to in-frame clones and leaves out a portion. The profile covers 450,000 or so clones, with around 77% appearing a single time and approximately 12% taken by the ten largest. Material for sequencing was PBMCs. These receptors all come from a woman aged 40 to 50 in good health. Some clones in this sample may be carry-over from other donors' samples. The CDR3 runs from the conserved cysteine through the conserved F or W. The order of the fields is V gene, clone size, J gene, D gene, CDR3 protein, CDR3 DNA. D genes are given only for firm matches. The size entry is marked missing in some rows and otherwise reads once, few, many or a size class.

v_gene: TRBV7-7; abundance: .; j_gene: TRBJ2-5; d_gene: TRBD2; CDR3aa: CASSLAGGVQETQYF; CDR3nt: TGTGCTAGCAGCTTAGCGGGTGGGGTCCAAGAGACCCAGTACTTC
v_gene: TRBV5-1; abundance: .; j_gene: TRBJ2-3; d_gene: .; CDR3aa: CASSLAIGDTQYF; CDR3nt: TGCGCCAGCAGCTTGGCCATCGGAGATACGCAGTATTTT
v_gene: TRBV4-1; abundance: .; j_gene: TRBJ1-2; d_gene: TRBD1; CDR3aa: CASSLVPGQGWDYGYTF; CDR3nt: TGCGCCAGCAGCCTCGTCCCGGGACAGGGGTGGGACTATGGCTACACCTTC
v_gene: TRBV7-2; abundance: .; j_gene: TRBJ2-7; d_gene: TRBD2; CDR3aa: CASSLEVVGLAVGEQYF; CDR3nt: TGTGCCAGCAGCTTAGAGGTGGTGGGACTAGCAGTGGGAGAGCAGTACTTC
v_gene: TRBV7-9; abundance: .; j_gene: TRBJ2-2; d_gene: TRBD1; CDR3aa: CASSKTGQGNTGELFF; CDR3nt: TGTGCCAGCAGCAAGACCGGACAGGGAAACACCGGGGAGCTGTTTTTT
v_gene: TRBV27; abundance: few; j_gene: TRBJ1-1; d_gene: TRBD1; CDR3aa: CASSSRDRGPNTEAFF; CDR3nt: TGTGCCAGCAGTTCCCGGGACAGGGGCCCGAACACTGAAGCTTTCTTT
v_gene: TRBV19; abundance: many; j_gene: TRBJ2-2; d_gene: TRBD1; CDR3aa: CASSIVAGQGNTGELFF; CDR3nt: TGTGCCAGTAGTATAGTTGCGGGACAGGGGAACACCGGGGAGCTGTTTTTT
v_gene: TRBV29-1; abundance: .; j_gene: TRBJ2-3; d_gene: .; CDR3aa: CSVDRGATADTQYF; CDR3nt: TGCAGCGTTGATCGGGGGGCTACGGCGGATACGCAGTATTTT
v_gene: TRBV18; abundance: .; j_gene: TRBJ2-1; d_gene: .; CDR3aa: CASSPGAGRVQFF; CDR3nt: TGTGCCAGCTCCCCTGGCGCGGGGCGTGTGCAGTTCTTC
v_gene: TRBV29-1; abundance: .; j_gene: TRBJ2-1; d_gene: .; CDR3aa: CSVPKGNEQFF; CDR3nt: TGCAGCGTTCCCAAGGGAAATGAGCAGTTCTTC
v_gene: TRBV5-1; abundance: .; j_gene: TRBJ2-2; d_gene: TRBD2; CDR3aa: CASSAPAGVGGELFF; CDR3nt: TGCGCCAGCAGCGCTCCTGCGGGAGTAGGCGGGGAGCTGTTTTTT
v_gene: TRBV6-5; abundance: .; j_gene: TRBJ1-2; d_gene: .; CDR3aa: CASSSPGRSDYGYTF; CDR3nt: TGTGCCAGCAGTTCACCGGGGCGGAGTGACTATGGCTACACCTTC
v_gene: TRBV7-9; abundance: .; j_gene: TRBJ1-2; d_gene: .; CDR3aa: CASSVFRGTSPDGYTF; CDR3nt: TGTGCCAGCAGCGTATTCCGGGGGACGAGCCCTGATGGCTACACCTTC
v_gene: TRBV12-5; abundance: .; j_gene: TRBJ2-1; d_gene: .; CDR3aa: CASGWGNSYNEQFF; CDR3nt: TGTGCTAGTGGTTGGGGGAACTCCTACAATGAGCAGTTCTTC
v_gene: TRBV28; abundance: .; j_gene: TRBJ1-4; d_gene: .; CDR3aa: CASSPSMGLKEKLFF; CDR3nt: TGTGCCAGCAGTCCCTCCATGGGACTCAAAGAAAAACTGTTTTTT
v_gene: TRBV29-1; abundance: .; j_gene: TRBJ2-3; d_gene: TRBD2; CDR3aa: CSVEGGSGSTDTQYF; CDR3nt: TGCAGCGTTGAAGGCGGGAGTGGGAGCACAGATACGCAGTATTTT
v_gene: TRBV4-2; abundance: .; j_gene: TRBJ2-3; d_gene: .; CDR3aa: CASSQESGYTDTQYF; CDR3nt: TGTGCCAGCAGCCAAGAAAGCGGGTACACAGATACGCAGTATTTT
v_gene: TRBV7-9; abundance: .; j_gene: TRBJ2-7; d_gene: TRBD1; CDR3aa: CASSLRTGGYEQYF; CDR3nt: TGTGCCAGCAGCTTACGGACAGGAGGATACGAGCAGTACTTC
v_gene: TRBV28; abundance: few; j_gene: TRBJ2-7; d_gene: TRBD2; CDR3aa: CASRMTSGRSYEQYF; CDR3nt: TGTGCCAGCAGGATGACTAGCGGGAGATCCTACGAGCAGTACTTC
v_gene: TRBV9; abundance: once; j_gene: TRBJ2-7; d_gene: TRBD2; CDR3aa: CASSVASSGWYEQYF; CDR3nt: TGTGCCAGCAGCGTAGCTTCTAGCGGGTGGTACGAGCAGTACTTC
v_gene: TRBV19; abundance: few; j_gene: TRBJ1-4; d_gene: .; CDR3aa: CASRHQAATNEKLFF; CDR3nt: TGTGCCAGTAGACATCAAGCTGCAACTAATGAAAAACTGTTTTTT
v_gene: TRBV29-1; abundance: .; j_gene: TRBJ2-1; d_gene: TRBD1; CDR3aa: CSVQTNRGPDNEQFF; CDR3nt: TGCAGCGTACAAACCAACAGGGGGCCCGACAATGAGCAGTTCTTC
v_gene: TRBV2; abundance: many; j_gene: TRBJ1-1; d_gene: .; CDR3aa: CASRIGRHTEAFF; CDR3nt: TGTGCCAGCAGAATCGGACGACACACTGAAGCTTTCTTT
v_gene: TRBV29-1; abundance: once; j_gene: TRBJ2-2; d_gene: .; CDR3aa: CSVVLGAAGELFF; CDR3nt: TGCAGCGTTGTCTTAGGGGCTGCCGGGGAGCTGTTTTTT
v_gene: TRBV6-4; abundance: many; j_gene: TRBJ2-6; d_gene: .; CDR3aa: CASSEGSGANVLTF; CDR3nt: TGTGCCAGCAGTGAGGGCTCTGGGGCCAACGTCCTGACTTTC
v_gene: TRBV28; abundance: few; j_gene: TRBJ2-7; d_gene: .; CDR3aa: CASSLAGYEQYF; CDR3nt: TGTGCCAGCAGTTTGGCGGGGTACGAGCAGTACTTC
v_gene: TRBV21-1; abundance: .; j_gene: TRBJ2-7; d_gene: .; CDR3aa: CASSKRFGTAAYEQYF; CDR3nt: TGTGCCAGCAGCAAAAGATTCGGGACAGCGGCCTACGAGCAGTACTTC
v_gene: TRBV7-8; abundance: .; j_gene: TRBJ2-5; d_gene: TRBD1; CDR3aa: CASSTNTGQGLETQYF; CDR3nt: TGTGCCAGCAGCACCAATACTGGACAGGGGCTGGAGACCCAGTACTTC
v_gene: TRBV28; abundance: .; j_gene: TRBJ2-7; d_gene: .; CDR3aa: CASGHEQYF; CDR3nt: TGTGCCAGCGGGCACGAGCAGTACTTC
v_gene: TRBV6-1; abundance: .; j_gene: TRBJ1-5; d_gene: .; CDR3aa: CASHPGSNQPQHF; CDR3nt: TGTGCCAGCCATCCAGGGAGCAATCAGCCCCAGCATTTT
v_gene: TRBV9; abundance: .; j_gene: TRBJ1-5; d_gene: .; CDR3aa: CASSVAPNQPQHF; CDR3nt: TGTGCCAGCAGCGTAGCCCCGAATCAGCCCCAGCATTTT
v_gene: TRBV7-8; abundance: .; j_gene: TRBJ2-7; d_gene: .; CDR3aa: CASSYRAQSYEQYF; CDR3nt: TGTGCCAGCAGCTACCGAGCTCAGAGTTACGAGCAGTACTTC